Shown below are 11 T cell receptor beta chains from a single sample sequenced in a study of Ad26.COV2.S vaccination and SARS-CoV-2 variants. Using immunoSEQ multiplex PCR, the repertoire was profiled, and TCRdb retains in-frame clones only, with some absent. The repertoire includes over 300,000 clones, approximately 83% of them detected once, and about 7.1% sits in the top ten. As for treatment: around 19 received Ad26.COV2.S at low or high dose, single or two shots; several received placebo; per-sample allocation not given. It was on day 63 after the first vaccine or placebo injection that samples were taken. The input for sequencing was peripheral blood, taken in a trial of Ad26.COV2.S vaccine versus placebo. The source is a person between 18 and 65 years old who received the Ad26.COV2.S COVID-19 vaccine or a placebo.

This chain connects TRBV5-5 to TRBJ2-7, with TRBD1 matching 7 bases. Germline-derived CDR1 and CDR2 are SGHKS and YYEKEE (reference sequence). This CDR3 comprises 13 residues. After removal of 7 bases from V and 3 bases from J, the junction contained 7 bases not matched to a gene. CDR3 nucleotides: TGTGCCAGCTCCCAGGGGGAGTACTACGAGCAGTACTTC. Encoded protein: CASSQGEYYEQYF.

The chain's CDR3 is CASSPPASGVFKETQYF. The CDR3 coding sequence is TGTGCCAGCAGCCCTCCGGCTAGCGGGGTTTTTAAAGAGACCCAGTACTTC. The genes are TRBV11-2 and TRBJ2-5; TRBD2 agrees at 9 bases. Germline trimming cut 5 bases from V and 3 bases from J; bases unmatched to any gene: 13. Germline loops: CDR1 SGHAT, CDR2 FQNNGV. The CDR3 has 17 residues.

The chain employs TRBV7-9 and TRBJ2-2; D call uncertain. This CDR3 has 14 residues. With 1 base removed from V and 3 bases from J, the gap between germline ends came to 6 bases. Germline values: CDR1 SEHNR, CDR2 FQNEAQ (reference sequence). This chain's CDR3 is CASSLGRYTGELFF. The DNA of the CDR3 is TGTGCCAGCAGCTTAGGACGATACACCGGGGAGCTGTTTTTT.

The chain is built from TRBV7-9 and TRBJ2-7; D is perhaps TRBD1 or TRBD2 (5 bases each). Trimming stripped 4 bases from V and 6 bases from J, with 16 bases between. CDR3 length: 14 residues. The germline CDR1 and CDR2 sequences are SEHNR and FQNEAQ (reference sequence). The CDR3 DNA follows: TGTGCCAGCAGCTCTCGGGGCCGGGGAGCCGAGCAGTACTTC. Translated, it gives CASSSRGRGAEQYF.

J is TRBJ1-2 and V is TRBV14; maybe TRBD1 (5 bases). Germline-derived CDR1 and CDR2 are SGHDN and FVKESK. Trimming removed 2 bases from V and 5 bases from J, with 9 bases in between. This CDR3 contains 13 residues. The CDR3 is CASSQTGTYGYTF. The CDR3 DNA reads as TGTGCCAGCAGCCAAACCGGGACGTATGGCTACACCTTC.

V is TRBV7-9 and J is TRBJ2-7; D gene ambiguous. The CDR3 extends over 12 amino acids. Deletions cut 5 bases from V and 3 bases from J, with 8 bases between. Germline V gene lookup returns CDR1 SEHNR and CDR2 FQNEAQ (reference sequence). The CDR3 here is CASSDYRYEQYF. CDR3 bases: TGTGCCAGCAGCGATTACCGCTACGAGCAGTACTTC.

V usage is TRBV5-5 and J usage is TRBJ2-7; TRBD1 agrees at 7 bases. There are 14 residues in the CDR3. V lost 4 bases and J lost 2; bases outside the gene matches: 6. Germline V gives CDR1 SGHKS, CDR2 YYEKEE (reference sequence). The CDR3 region has the DNA TGTGCCAGCAGCCCCCGGGACAGTGCCTACGAGCAGTACTTC. It specifies CASSPRDSAYEQYF. Full variable domain (rest looked up from reference TRBV5-5 and TRBJ2-7): DAGVTQSPTHLIKTRGQQVTLRCSPISGHKSVSWYQQVLGQGPQFIFQYYEKEERGRGNFPDRFSARQFPNYSSELNVNALLLGDSALYLCASSPRDSAYEQYFGPGTRLTVT.

V gene TRBV28 combines with J gene TRBJ2-1; D may correspond to TRBD1 or TRBD2 (5 bases each). This CDR3 is 14 amino acids long. Germline loops: CDR1 MDHEN, CDR2 SYDVKM. With 7 bases removed from V and 5 bases from J, the gap between germline ends came to 15 bases. The CDR3 sequence: CASIWGTADNEQFF. Here the CDR3 DNA reads TGTGCCAGCATCTGGGGGACCGCTGACAATGAGCAGTTCTTC.

In regard to this clone: The junction does not match germline at one end; this may be a read error. The chain uses TRBV27 and TRBJ2-1; 14 nucleotides align to TRBD2. The CDR3 consists of 13 residues. CDR1 and CDR2 (germline): MNHEY, SMNVEV (reference sequence). CDR3 nucleotides: TGTGCCAGCCGAATTGGGACTAGCGGGGGTCTTGTCTTC. It specifies CASRIGTSGGLVF.

The V gene is TRBV7-8, the J gene TRBJ2-7; D gene unclear. This CDR3 is built from 14 residues. The V end was cut by 2 bases, the J end by 2 bases, with 10 bases between. Germline loops: CDR1 SGHVS, CDR2 FQNEAQ. The CDR3 DNA reads TGTGCCAGCAGCTTACTGCCTTTCACCTACGAGCAGTACTTC. Its translation is CASSLLPFTYEQYF. Complete variable domain (other parts from reference TRBV7-8 and TRBJ2-7): GAGVSQSPRYKVAKRGQDVALRCDPISGHVSLFWYQQALGQGPEFLTYFQNEAQLDKSGLPSDRFFAERPEGSVSTLKIQRTQQEDSAVYLCASSLLPFTYEQYFGPGTRLTVT.

J is TRBJ2-5 and V is TRBV2; no reliable D call. V was trimmed by 6 bases and J by 5 bases, leaving 13 bases between them. The germline V gene has CDR1 SNHLY and CDR2 FYNNEI. This CDR3 comprises 13 residues. The CDR3 DNA follows: TGTGCCAGCAGCTTCCTGGAGTGGGAGACCCAGTACTTC. Protein sequence: CASSFLEWETQYF.